Below are 14 T cell receptor beta chains sequenced from a single sample in a study of blood T cells in healthy people across ages. For the second PCR, which ran for about 7 to 11 cycles, a sample-barcoded 5' primer and a J-beta primer mix were used. TCRdb independently ran MiXCR on the 5' RACE reads; one entry per CDR3 protein. Of some 1.7 million distinct CDR3 sequences detected, 25% to 30% appear once; the ten largest clones hold 7.7%. Sequencing used blood. These receptors originate from a woman aged 25-40 years in good health.

On this clonotype: One end of the junction varies from germline; a read error may be responsible. This chain connects TRBV7-2 to TRBJ2-7; 8 bases are shared with TRBD2. Germline loops: CDR1 SGHTA, CDR2 FQGNSA. The CDR3 sequence is 18 residues long. DNA of the CDR3: TGTGCCAGCAGCACGGGGGGCGGCGGGAGGTCGATTCAGTACGGGCAGTACTTC. As protein: CASSTGGGGRSIQYGQYF.

This clonotype was recorded only once. The chain joins TRBV10-3 to TRBJ1-3; D is unresolved. Germline V gene sequence: CDR1 ENHRY, CDR2 SYGVKD. CDR3 size: 15 residues. The V gene lost 4 bases and the J gene lost 0 bases, with 10 bases spanning the gap. CDR3: CAISVWLRSGNTIYF. The CDR3 DNA reads TGTGCCATCAGTGTCTGGCTGCGCTCTGGAAACACCATATATTTT.

The chain recombines TRBV7-2 with TRBJ1-1, with D maybe TRBD1 (6 bases). The CDR3 consists of 17 residues. Germline CDR1 is SGHTA and CDR2 is FQGNSA. V lost 4 bases to trimming and J lost 1 base, with 19 bases between them. The CDR3 is CASSSRRSGEGNTEAFF. CDR3 nucleotide sequence: TGTGCCAGCAGCTCCCGTCGGTCAGGGGAGGGGAACACTGAAGCTTTCTTT.

This clonotype was detected only a few times. The V call is TRBV15, the J call TRBJ2-1; 11 positions match TRBD2. V lost 3 bases, J lost 5 bases, and 9 bases stayed unmatched. The CDR3 spans 17 residues. CDR1 and CDR2 (germline): LNHNV, YYDKDF (reference sequence). CDR3 sequence reads: CATSRENGLAGNNEQFF. In DNA, the CDR3 is TGTGCCACCAGCAGGGAAAATGGACTAGCGGGTAACAATGAGCAGTTCTTC.

This clonotype was observed a handful of times. The V call is TRBV28, the J call TRBJ2-6; 7 positions match TRBD1. This CDR3 comprises 16 residues. The V and J ends lost 6 bases and 2 bases, in that order; junction bases with no gene match: 7. CDR1 MDHEN and CDR2 SYDVKM come from the germline V gene. The CDR3: CASSPTGETGANVLTF. The CDR3 nucleotides read TGTGCCAGCAGCCCTACAGGGGAGACTGGGGCCAACGTCCTGACTTTC.

Only a few counts were recorded for this clonotype. V usage is TRBV7-2 and J usage is TRBJ2-1, with D tentatively TRBD1 (7 bases). CDR1 SGHTA and CDR2 FQGNSA come from the germline V gene. V lost 5 bases and J 6 bases, leaving 14 bases between the germline ends. The CDR3 length is 14 residues. CDR3 in amino acids: CASSLDRRGNEQFF. Written as DNA, the CDR3 is TGTGCCAGCAGCCTGGACAGGAGGGGCAATGAGCAGTTCTTC.

Concerning this clonotype itself: Just one base apart from a much larger clone, this may be a read error. The rearrangement uses TRBV7-9 and TRBJ2-3, with 7 nucleotides matching TRBD2. Germline V lookup: CDR1 SEHNR, CDR2 FQNEAQ (reference sequence). This CDR3 has 15 amino acids. Losses at the gene ends were 2 bases for V and 5 bases for J; bases not matched to a gene: 7. CDR3 sequence reads: CASSLTGGGRDTQYF. The CDR3 DNA follows: TGTGCCAGCAGCTTAACGGGAGGAGGAAGAGATACGCAGTATTTT.

This clonotype was picked up a small number of times. DNA of the CDR3: TGTGCCAGCAGTAAGGAGTTCGCCGTGAACACTGAAGCTTTCTTT. Its translation: CASSKEFAVNTEAFF. The chain has TRBV12-3 or TRBV12-4 and TRBJ1-1; no clear D. Trimming pared 5 bases from V and 0 bases from J, leaving 13 bases between. The CDR3 is 15 residues long.

The rearrangement joins TRBV7-3 to TRBJ2-2; D unclear. Deletions cut 3 bases from V and 3 bases from J, with 11 bases between. CDR1 is SGHTA and CDR2 is FQGTGA in the germline V gene. The CDR3 contains 15 residues. In DNA form, the CDR3 reads TGTGCCAGCAGCTTCCAGGCAGGCTACACCGGGGAGCTGTTTTTT. Protein sequence: CASSFQAGYTGELFF.

As concerns this clonotype: At one boundary the junction diverges from the germline segment, which might be a read error. The rearrangement links TRBV5-6 to TRBJ1-2, with D perhaps matching TRBD1 (5 bases). The CDR3 spans 17 residues. Germline assignment: CDR1 SGHDT and CDR2 YYEEEE. The CDR3 here is CASSLGPRVSPNYGYTF. The CDR3 DNA reads TGTGCCAGCAGCTTGGGCCCCAGGGTCTCGCCTAACTACGGCTACACCTTC. The complete variable domain, with remaining parts taken from reference TRBV5-6 and TRBJ1-2, reads DAGVTQSPTHLIKTRGQQVTLRCSPKSGHDTVSWYQQALGQGPQFIFQYYEEEERQRGNFPDRFSGHQFPNYSSELNVNALLLGDSALYLCASSLGPRVSPNYGYTFGSGTRLTVV.

The table lists this clonotype with many counts. The V call is TRBV27, the J call TRBJ2-7; weak D call: TRBD2 (5 bases). CDR1 MNHEY and CDR2 SMNVEV come from the germline V gene (reference sequence). The CDR3 loop spans 16 amino acids. V lost 3 bases and J 0 bases, leaving 15 bases between the germline ends. CDR3 nucleotides: TGTGCCAGCAGTTTGAACGGACTTACCTTCTCCTACGAGCAGTACTTC. Amino acid sequence: CASSLNGLTFSYEQYF.

This clonotype was seen many times. The chain couples TRBV7-2 to TRBJ2-7; D tentatively reads TRBD1 or TRBD2 (5 bases each). Germline V gene data show CDR1 as SGHTA and CDR2 as FQGNSA. The CDR3 covers 13 residues. The V gene lost 7 bases and the J gene lost 7 bases, with 17 bases spanning the gap. CDR3: CASTWGFQMEQYF. For the CDR3, the DNA is TGTGCCAGCACCTGGGGGTTTCAAATGGAGCAGTACTTC.

Comment on this clonotype: A much larger clone lies one base from this, so it may be a read error. The chain employs TRBV28 and TRBJ2-4; D might be TRBD2 (6 bases). The CDR3 extends over 17 amino acids. Germline V gives CDR1 MDHEN, CDR2 SYDVKM. Trimming stripped 2 bases from V and 9 bases from J, with 23 bases between. CDR3 in amino acids: CASSLLHDAGRGAIQYF. The CDR3 region has the DNA TGTGCCAGCAGTTTACTTCACGACGCGGGGCGAGGGGCCATTCAGTACTTC.

The chain couples TRBV20-1 to TRBJ2-4; possible D gene TRBD2, 5 bases. This CDR3 region has 14 residues. The V gene lost 0 bases and the J gene lost 4 bases, with 10 bases spanning the gap. Germline CDR1 DFQATT, CDR2 SNEGSKA (reference sequence). The CDR3 protein is CSAREDLTKNIQYF. The CDR3 nucleotides are TGCAGTGCTAGAGAGGACTTAACGAAAAACATTCAGTACTTC.